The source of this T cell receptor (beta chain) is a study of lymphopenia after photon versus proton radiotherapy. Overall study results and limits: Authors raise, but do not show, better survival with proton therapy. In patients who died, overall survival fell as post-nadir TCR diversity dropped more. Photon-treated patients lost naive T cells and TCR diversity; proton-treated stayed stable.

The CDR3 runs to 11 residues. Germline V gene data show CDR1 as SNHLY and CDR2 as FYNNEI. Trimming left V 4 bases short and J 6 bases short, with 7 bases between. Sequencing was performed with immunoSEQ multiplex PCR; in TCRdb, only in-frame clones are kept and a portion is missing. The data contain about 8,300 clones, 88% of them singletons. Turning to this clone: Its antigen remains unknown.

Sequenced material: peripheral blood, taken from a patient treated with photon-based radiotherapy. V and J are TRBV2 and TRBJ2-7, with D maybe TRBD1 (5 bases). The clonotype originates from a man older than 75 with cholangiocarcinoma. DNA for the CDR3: TGTGCCAGCAGTGGCAGGGTCGAGCAGTACTTC. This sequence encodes CASSGRVEQYF.